One and the same sample provided the 20 T cell receptor beta chains below, sequenced in a study of response to subunit inactivated influenza vaccine. TCRdb re-called the RT-PCR reads with MiXCR, one entry per CDR3 protein. The sample carries some 850,000 distinct CDR3 sequences, approximately 17% recorded once. Sequences were derived from PBMCs from blood, sampled approximately 5 days after vaccination. These receptors originate from a man aged 50 to 59 who received an inactivated influenza vaccine.

In its sample, this clonotype was seen a few times. This chain joins TRBV30 and TRBJ2-5; TRBD1 might be the D (6 bases). V was clipped by 8 bases and J by 5 bases, with 12 bases between them. CDR1 is GTSNPN and CDR2 is SVGIG in the germline V gene (reference sequence). The CDR3 is made up of 11 amino acids. The CDR3 region is CAGDRWETQYF. CDR3 DNA sequence: TGTGCCGGAGACAGGTGGGAGACCCAGTACTTC.

This clonotype was detected a few times. The chain couples TRBV7-2 to TRBJ2-7, with D possibly matching TRBD1 (5 bases). Germline V gene lookup returns CDR1 SGHTA and CDR2 FQGNSA. The CDR3 totals 15 residues. The V end was cut by 1 base, the J end by 2 bases, with 12 bases between. DNA of the CDR3: TGTGCCAGCAGCTTAGTTGGTATAGGGGCCTACGAGCAGTACTTC. Its protein product is CASSLVGIGAYEQYF.

V usage is TRBV9 and J usage is TRBJ2-5; 10 positions match TRBD2. The CDR3 runs 17 residues. CDR1 is SGDLS and CDR2 is YYNGEE in the germline V gene. The trim removed 0 bases at V and 2 bases at J, leaving 7 bases unmatched. For the CDR3, the DNA is TGTGCCAGCAGCGTAGGGAGGGGACTAGCGAGTCAAGAGACCCAGTACTTC. It specifies CASSVGRGLASQETQYF.

This clonotype has only a few counts. This chain connects TRBV27 to TRBJ2-5; 8 bases line up with TRBD1. Looked up from germline, CDR1 is MNHEY and CDR2 is SMNVEV (reference sequence). The CDR3 is 14 amino acids. Trimming at V came to 3 bases and at J to 4 bases, leaving 4 bases not matched to a gene. The CDR3 region is CASSFRGQRETQYF. DNA of the CDR3: TGTGCCAGCAGTTTCAGGGGGCAGCGAGAGACCCAGTACTTC.

This clonotype was detected a few times. The rearrangement joins TRBV20-1 to TRBJ2-7; D remains unclear. CDR3 length equals 13 residues. The V gene's germline CDR1 is DFQATT and CDR2 SNEGSKA (reference sequence). The V and J ends lost 4 bases and 7 bases respectively, with 17 bases between them. The CDR3 DNA follows: TGCAGTGCTACCTACCAAGATCGAAGGGAGCAGTACTTC. Amino acids: CSATYQDRREQYF.

This sequence joins TRBV10-3 and TRBJ1-1; the D is unclear. Germline CDR1 ENHRY, CDR2 SYGVKD. This CDR3 is built from 13 residues. V was cut by 7 bases and J by 1 base, with 10 bases left in between. The DNA of the CDR3 is TGTGCCATCAAGACTGCTCCGAACACTGAAGCTTTCTTT. Protein: CAIKTAPNTEAFF.

This chain links TRBV5-1 with TRBJ2-2; D is ambiguous. Germline V gives CDR1 SGHRS, CDR2 YFSETQ. Trimming took off 3 bases at V and 5 bases at J, with 11 bases between the two ends. The CDR3 totals 14 residues. Here the CDR3 DNA reads TGCGCCAGCAGCTCTCACGTGTGGACCGGGGAGCTGTTTTTT. Its translation is CASSSHVWTGELFF.

The table lists this clonotype with a few counts. The chain recombines TRBV19 with TRBJ2-1; D call uncertain. CDR1 and CDR2 (germline): LNHDA, SQIVND (reference sequence). V gave up 3 bases and J gave up 4 bases, with 7 bases separating them. The length of the CDR3 is 13 residues. This CDR3 is CASSIDSYNEQFF. As DNA, the CDR3 is TGTGCCAGTAGTATCGATTCTTACAATGAGCAGTTCTTC.

There are a few counts of this clonotype. The chain links TRBV7-2 to TRBJ2-7; 13 bases line up with TRBD2. CDR3 length: 16 amino acids. Looked up from germline, CDR1 is SGHTA and CDR2 is FQGNSA. Unmatched junction bases numbered 12, after V lost 4 bases and J lost 9 bases. The chain's CDR3 is CASSSGTSGERHPQYF. CDR3 DNA sequence: TGTGCCAGCAGCTCCGGGACTAGCGGGGAACGTCACCCGCAGTACTTC.

This chain connects TRBV12-3 or TRBV12-4 to TRBJ2-1; TRBD2 agrees at 8 bases. J was trimmed by 6 bases and V by 2 bases; bases with no gene match: 6. The CDR3 has 15 residues. The CDR3 DNA reads as TGTGCCAGCAGTTTAAATGCGGGAGGCTCCAATGAGCAGTTCTTC. Translating it yields CASSLNAGGSNEQFF.

The J gene is TRBJ2-1, the V gene TRBV24-1; unclear D gene. Germline-derived CDR1 and CDR2 are KGHDR and SFDVKD. Trimming took 9 bases from V and 1 from J, leaving 9 bases between them. The length of the CDR3 is 13 residues. The CDR3 loop is CATGAQSYNEQFF. The CDR3 nucleotides read TGTGCCACCGGTGCACAGTCCTACAATGAGCAGTTCTTC.

This chain connects TRBV12-3 or TRBV12-4 to TRBJ1-4; the D is unclear. There are 13 residues in the CDR3. The germline V and J ends were trimmed by 3 bases and 5 bases, with 7 bases remaining between them. The DNA of the CDR3 is TGTGCCAGCAGTTTCCAGCAGAATGAAAAACTGTTTTTT. Translated: CASSFQQNEKLFF.

This clonotype was seen at least ten times. The V gene is TRBV20-1, the J gene TRBJ2-3; D uncertain. There are 16 residues in the CDR3. Per the germline V gene, CDR1 is DFQATT and CDR2 is SNEGSKA (reference sequence). Trimming pared 3 bases from V and 2 bases from J, leaving 18 bases between. In DNA form, the CDR3 reads TGCAGTGCTAGGTCCCTTCAGGCGGCTGTCACAGATACGCAGTATTTT. This gives the protein CSARSLQAAVTDTQYF.

This chain connects TRBV18 to TRBJ1-2, with TRBD1 identical over 7 bases. The V and J ends lost 5 bases and 6 bases, in that order; junction bases with no gene match: 15. CDR1 is KGHSH and CDR2 is LQKENI in the germline V gene. The CDR3 loop spans 16 amino acids. As DNA, the CDR3 is TGTGCCAGCTCAGCCGGACCTAGGGACAGAACCCATGGCTACACCTTC. Translated, it gives CASSAGPRDRTHGYTF.

This clonotype was observed a handful of times. The J gene is TRBJ2-6, the V gene TRBV7-3, with D possibly being TRBD1 (6 bases). V was clipped by 5 bases and J by 4 bases, with 12 bases between them. There are 15 residues in the CDR3. Germline lookup yields CDR1 SGHTA and CDR2 FQGTGA. The CDR3 bases are TGTGCCAGCAGCGCCTCAGGGGCCGGGGCCAACGTCCTGACTTTC. This translates into CASSASGAGANVLTF.

This clonotype was detected ten times or more. V and J are TRBV20-1 and TRBJ2-1; 10 bases align to TRBD1. Germline assignment: CDR1 DFQATT and CDR2 SNEGSKA (reference sequence). The CDR3 length is 14 residues. Trimming at V came to 0 bases and at J to 6 bases, leaving 2 bases not matched to a gene. CDR3 nucleotide sequence: TGCAGTGCTAGAGATGGGACAGGGGCCAATGAGCAGTTCTTC. Protein: CSARDGTGANEQFF.

There are a few counts of this clonotype. The chain uses TRBV7-9 and TRBJ2-2; TRBD2 might be the D (6 bases). V lost 4 bases to trimming and J lost 6 bases, with 18 bases between them. The CDR3 contains 16 residues. Germline CDR1 is SEHNR and CDR2 is FQNEAQ (reference sequence). This CDR3 is CASSSFGTGTPGELFF. Here the CDR3 DNA reads TGTGCCAGCAGCTCCTTCGGGACTGGTACGCCCGGGGAGCTGTTTTTT.

This clonotype was observed a handful of times. J is TRBJ2-1 and V is TRBV29-1; 12 bases line up with TRBD2. Germline loops: CDR1 SQVTM, CDR2 ANQGSEA. The CDR3 contains 15 residues. V dropped 8 bases and J dropped 8; count of bases not matched to a gene: 13. CDR3 loop: CSLQRVTSGGHEQFF. The CDR3 DNA is TGCAGCCTCCAAAGGGTGACTAGCGGGGGTCATGAGCAGTTCTTC.

V gene TRBV4-1 combines with J gene TRBJ1-1, with TRBD1 as a possible D gene (6 bases). CDR3 length equals 15 residues. V was cut by 0 bases and J by 7 bases, with 15 bases left in between. Germline CDR1 is MGHRA and CDR2 is YSYEKL. As DNA, the CDR3 is TGCGCCAGCAGCCAAGATGGGGGGGGCTGGGGTGAAGCTTTCTTT. Its protein is CASSQDGGGWGEAFF.

This clonotype was found a few times. The chain combines TRBV12-3 or TRBV12-4 with TRBJ2-1, with 12 bases identical to TRBD2. Trimming took 0 bases from V and 5 from J; bases not matched to a gene: 8. The CDR3 has 18 residues. CDR3 sequence: CASSLALLAGGLHNEQFF. The CDR3 DNA reads as TGTGCCAGCAGTTTAGCGCTCCTAGCGGGGGGGCTTCACAATGAGCAGTTCTTC.